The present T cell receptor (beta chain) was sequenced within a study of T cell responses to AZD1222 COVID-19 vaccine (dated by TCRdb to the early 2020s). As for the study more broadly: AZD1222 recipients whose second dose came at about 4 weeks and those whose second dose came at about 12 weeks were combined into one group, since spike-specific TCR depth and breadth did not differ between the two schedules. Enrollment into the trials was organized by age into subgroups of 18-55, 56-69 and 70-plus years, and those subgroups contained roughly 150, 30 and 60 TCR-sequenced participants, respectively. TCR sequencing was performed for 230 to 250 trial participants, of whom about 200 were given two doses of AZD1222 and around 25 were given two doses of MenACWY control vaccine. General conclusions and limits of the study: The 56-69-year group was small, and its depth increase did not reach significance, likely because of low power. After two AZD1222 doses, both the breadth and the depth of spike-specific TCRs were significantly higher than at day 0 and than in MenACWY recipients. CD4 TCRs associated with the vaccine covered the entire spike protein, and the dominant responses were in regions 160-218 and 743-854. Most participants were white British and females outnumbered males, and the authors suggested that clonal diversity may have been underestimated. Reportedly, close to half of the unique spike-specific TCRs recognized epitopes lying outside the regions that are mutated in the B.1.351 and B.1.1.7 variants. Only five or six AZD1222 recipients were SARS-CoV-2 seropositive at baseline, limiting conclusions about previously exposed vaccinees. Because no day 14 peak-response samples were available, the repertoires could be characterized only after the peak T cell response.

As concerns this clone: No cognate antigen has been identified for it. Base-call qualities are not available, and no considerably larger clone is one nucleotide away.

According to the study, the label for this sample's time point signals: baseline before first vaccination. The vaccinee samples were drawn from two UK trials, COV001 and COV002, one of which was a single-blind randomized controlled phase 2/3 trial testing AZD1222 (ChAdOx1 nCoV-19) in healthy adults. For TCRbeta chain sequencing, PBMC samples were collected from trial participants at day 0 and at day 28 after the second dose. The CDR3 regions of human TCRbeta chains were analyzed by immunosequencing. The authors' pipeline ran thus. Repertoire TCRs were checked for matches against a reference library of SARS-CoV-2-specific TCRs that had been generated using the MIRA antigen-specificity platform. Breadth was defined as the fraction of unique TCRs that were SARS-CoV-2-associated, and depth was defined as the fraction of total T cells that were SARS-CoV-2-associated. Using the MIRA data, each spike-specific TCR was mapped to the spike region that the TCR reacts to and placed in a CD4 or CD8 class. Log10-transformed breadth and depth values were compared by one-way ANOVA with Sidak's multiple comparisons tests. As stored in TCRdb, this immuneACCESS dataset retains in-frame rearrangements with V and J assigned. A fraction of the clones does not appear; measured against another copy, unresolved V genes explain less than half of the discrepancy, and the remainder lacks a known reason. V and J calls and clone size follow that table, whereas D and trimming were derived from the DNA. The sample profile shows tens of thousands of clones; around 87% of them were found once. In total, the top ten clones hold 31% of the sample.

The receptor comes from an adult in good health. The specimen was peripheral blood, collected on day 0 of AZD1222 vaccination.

At the DNA level, the sequence is TGTGCCAGCAGCAGGGACAGGGTCTACGAGCAGTACTTC. This yields the protein CASSRDRVYEQYF. Recombination joined TRBV6-2 or TRBV6-3 with TRBJ2-7, and TRBD1 matches 9 of the central bases. From V the trimming removes 6 bases and from J it removes 3 bases, while the gene matches leave 3 bases of the junction unaccounted for. The CDR3 holds 13 amino acids from the cysteine to the phenylalanine. CDR3 DNA only is kept here, 39 bases in frame from base 1. CDR1 MNHEY and CDR2 SVGEGT were looked up in the germline V gene.